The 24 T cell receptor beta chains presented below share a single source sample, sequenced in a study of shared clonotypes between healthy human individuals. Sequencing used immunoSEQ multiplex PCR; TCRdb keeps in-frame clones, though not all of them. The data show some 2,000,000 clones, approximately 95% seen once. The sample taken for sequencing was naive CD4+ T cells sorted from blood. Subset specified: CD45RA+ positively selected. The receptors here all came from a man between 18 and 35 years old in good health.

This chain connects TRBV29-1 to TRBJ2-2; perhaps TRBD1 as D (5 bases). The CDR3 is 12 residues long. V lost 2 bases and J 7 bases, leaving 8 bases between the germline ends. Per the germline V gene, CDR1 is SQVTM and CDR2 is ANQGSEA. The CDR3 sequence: CSVEQGGGELFF. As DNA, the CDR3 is TGCAGCGTTGAACAGGGCGGCGGGGAGCTGTTTTTT.

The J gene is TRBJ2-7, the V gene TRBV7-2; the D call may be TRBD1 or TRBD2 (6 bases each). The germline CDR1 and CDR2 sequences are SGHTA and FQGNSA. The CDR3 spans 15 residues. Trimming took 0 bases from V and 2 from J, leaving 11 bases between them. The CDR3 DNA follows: TGTGCCAGCAGCTTAGCGGGGGGCCTACCCTACGAGCAGTACTTC. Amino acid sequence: CASSLAGGLPYEQYF.

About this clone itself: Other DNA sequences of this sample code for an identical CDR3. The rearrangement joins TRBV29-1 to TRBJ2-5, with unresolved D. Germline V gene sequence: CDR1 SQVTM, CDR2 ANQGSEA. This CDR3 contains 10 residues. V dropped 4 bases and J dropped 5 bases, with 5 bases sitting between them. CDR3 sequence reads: CSVGGETQYF. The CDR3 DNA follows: TGCAGCGTTGGTGGTGAGACCCAGTACTTC.

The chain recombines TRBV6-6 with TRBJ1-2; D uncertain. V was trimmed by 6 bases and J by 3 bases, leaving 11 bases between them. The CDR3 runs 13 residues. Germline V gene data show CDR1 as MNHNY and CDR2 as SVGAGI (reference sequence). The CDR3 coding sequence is TGTGCCAGCAGCTCGCTTCCACACTATGGCTACACCTTC. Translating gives CASSSLPHYGYTF.

For the CDR3, the DNA is TGCGCCAGCAGTGTGATGTTTAATGAAAAACTGTTTTTT. Amino acid sequence: CASSVMFNEKLFF. V usage is TRBV10-2 and J usage is TRBJ1-4; D is unclear. Germline values: CDR1 WSHSY, CDR2 SAAADI. V lost 4 bases, J lost 4 bases, and 7 bases lay in between. This CDR3 has 13 residues.

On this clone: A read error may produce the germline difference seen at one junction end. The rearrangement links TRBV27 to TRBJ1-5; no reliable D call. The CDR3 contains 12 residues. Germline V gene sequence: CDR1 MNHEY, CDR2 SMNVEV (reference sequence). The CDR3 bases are TGTGCCAGCAGCACCCAAAATCGGCCCCAGCATTTT. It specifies CASSTQNRPQHF.

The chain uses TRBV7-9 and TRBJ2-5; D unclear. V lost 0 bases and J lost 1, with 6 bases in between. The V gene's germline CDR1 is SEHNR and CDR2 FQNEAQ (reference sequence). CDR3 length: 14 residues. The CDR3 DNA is TGTGCCAGCAGCTTAGCGGGAAGCCAAGAGACCCAGTACTTC. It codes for CASSLAGSQETQYF.

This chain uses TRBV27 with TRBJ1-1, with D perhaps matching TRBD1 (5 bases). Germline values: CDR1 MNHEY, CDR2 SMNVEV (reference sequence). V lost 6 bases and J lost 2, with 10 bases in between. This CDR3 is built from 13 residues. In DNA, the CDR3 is TGTGCCAGCAGCTCCCAGGGAAACACTGAAGCTTTCTTT. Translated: CASSSQGNTEAFF.

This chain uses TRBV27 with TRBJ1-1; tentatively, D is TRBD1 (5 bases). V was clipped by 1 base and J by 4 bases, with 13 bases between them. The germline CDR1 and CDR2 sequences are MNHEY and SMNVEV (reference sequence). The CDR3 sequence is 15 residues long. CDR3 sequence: CASSLLAGVGTEAFF. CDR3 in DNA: TGTGCCAGCAGTTTATTGGCGGGGGTAGGCACTGAAGCTTTCTTT.

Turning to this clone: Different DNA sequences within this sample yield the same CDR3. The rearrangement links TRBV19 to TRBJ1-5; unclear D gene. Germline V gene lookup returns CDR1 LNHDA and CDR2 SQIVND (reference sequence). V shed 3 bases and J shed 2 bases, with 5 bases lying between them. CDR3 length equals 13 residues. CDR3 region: CASSISGNQPQHF. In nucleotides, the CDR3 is TGTGCCAGTAGTATCTCGGGCAATCAGCCCCAGCATTTT.

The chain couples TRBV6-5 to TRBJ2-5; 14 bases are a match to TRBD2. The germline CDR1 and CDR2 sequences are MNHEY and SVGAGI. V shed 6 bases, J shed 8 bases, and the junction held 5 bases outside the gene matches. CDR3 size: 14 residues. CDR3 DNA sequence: TGTGCCAGCAGCCCCGGGACTAGCGGGGGTACCCAGTACTTC. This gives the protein CASSPGTSGGTQYF.

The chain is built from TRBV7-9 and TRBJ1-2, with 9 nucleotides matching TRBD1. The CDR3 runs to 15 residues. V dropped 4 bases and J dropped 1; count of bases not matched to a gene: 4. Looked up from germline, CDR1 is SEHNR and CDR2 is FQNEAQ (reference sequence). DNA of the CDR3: TGTGCCAGCAGCTCGACAGGGGGAGGTAACTATGGCTACACCTTC. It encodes CASSSTGGGNYGYTF.

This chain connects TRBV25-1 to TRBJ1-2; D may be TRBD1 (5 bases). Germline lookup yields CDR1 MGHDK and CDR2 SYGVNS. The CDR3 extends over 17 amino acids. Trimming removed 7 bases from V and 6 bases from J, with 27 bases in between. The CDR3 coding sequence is TGTGCCAGCACCGGATCCGGGCAGGGTTTTTTTGCGGATGGCTACACCTTC. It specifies CASTGSGQGFFADGYTF.

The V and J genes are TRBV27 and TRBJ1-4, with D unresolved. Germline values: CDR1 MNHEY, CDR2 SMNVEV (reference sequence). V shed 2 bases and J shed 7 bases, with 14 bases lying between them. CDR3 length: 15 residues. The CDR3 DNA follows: TGTGCCAGCAGTTTAACCGGACGTTTTGGTGAAAAACTGTTTTTT. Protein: CASSLTGRFGEKLFF.

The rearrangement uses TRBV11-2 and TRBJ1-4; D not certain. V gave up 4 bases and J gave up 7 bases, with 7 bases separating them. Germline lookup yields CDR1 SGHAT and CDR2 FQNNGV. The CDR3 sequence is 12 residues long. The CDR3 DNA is TGTGCCAGCAGCTCCCCGTTTGAAAAACTGTTTTTT. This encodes CASSSPFEKLFF.

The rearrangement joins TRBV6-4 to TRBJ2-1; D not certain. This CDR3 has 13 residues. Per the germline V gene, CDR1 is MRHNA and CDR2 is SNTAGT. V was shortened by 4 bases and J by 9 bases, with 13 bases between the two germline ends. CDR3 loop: CASSAELEVEQFF. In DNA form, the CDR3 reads TGTGCCAGCAGTGCCGAGCTCGAAGTTGAGCAGTTCTTC.

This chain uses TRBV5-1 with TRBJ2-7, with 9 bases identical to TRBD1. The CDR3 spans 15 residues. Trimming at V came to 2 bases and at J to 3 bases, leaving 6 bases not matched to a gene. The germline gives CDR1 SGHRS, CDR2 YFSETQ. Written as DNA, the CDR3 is TGCGCCAGCAGCTTTTCTCCGGGACAGGGCTACGAGCAGTACTTC. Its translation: CASSFSPGQGYEQYF. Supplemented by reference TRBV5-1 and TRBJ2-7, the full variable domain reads KAGVTQTPRYLIKTRGQQVTLSCSPISGHRSVSWYQQTPGQGLQFLFEYFSETQRNKGNFPGRFSGRQFSNSRSEMNVSTLELGDSALYLCASSFSPGQGYEQYFGPGTRLTVT.

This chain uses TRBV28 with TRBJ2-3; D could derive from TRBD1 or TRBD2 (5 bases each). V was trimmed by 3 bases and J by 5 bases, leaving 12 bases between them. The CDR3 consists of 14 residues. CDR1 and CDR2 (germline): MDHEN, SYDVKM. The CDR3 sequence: CASSFSKRGDTQYF. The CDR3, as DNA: TGTGCCAGCAGTTTTAGTAAGAGGGGAGATACGCAGTATTTT.

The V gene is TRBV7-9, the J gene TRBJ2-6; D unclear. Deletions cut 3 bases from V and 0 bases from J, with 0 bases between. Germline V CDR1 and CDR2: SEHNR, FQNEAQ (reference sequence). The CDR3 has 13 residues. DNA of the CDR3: TGTGCCAGCAGCTTCTCTGGGGCCAACGTCCTGACTTTC. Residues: CASSFSGANVLTF.

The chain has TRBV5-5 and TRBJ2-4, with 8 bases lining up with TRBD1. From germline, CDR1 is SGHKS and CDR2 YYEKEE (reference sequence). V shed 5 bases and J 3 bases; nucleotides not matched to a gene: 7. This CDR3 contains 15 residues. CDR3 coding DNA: TGTGCCAGCAGAACACAGGGGGTAATCAAAAACATTCAGTACTTC. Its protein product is CASRTQGVIKNIQYF.

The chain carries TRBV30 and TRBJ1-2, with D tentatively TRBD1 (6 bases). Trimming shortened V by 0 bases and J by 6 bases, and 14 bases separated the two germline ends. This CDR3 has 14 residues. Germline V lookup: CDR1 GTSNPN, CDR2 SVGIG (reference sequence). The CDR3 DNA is TGTGCCTGGAGTGTACAGGGAGGGTTAAATGGCTACACCTTC. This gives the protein CAWSVQGGLNGYTF.

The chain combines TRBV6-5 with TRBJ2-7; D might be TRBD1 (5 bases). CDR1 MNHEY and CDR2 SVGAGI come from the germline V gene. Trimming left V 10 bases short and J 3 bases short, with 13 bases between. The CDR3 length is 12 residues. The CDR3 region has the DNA TGTGCCACTTCAATTAGGGGCTACGAGCAGTACTTC. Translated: CATSIRGYEQYF.

CDR3 loop: CARSFTSGSYNEQFF. The DNA for the CDR3 is TGTGCCAGAAGCTTTACTAGCGGGTCCTACAATGAGCAGTTCTTC. This chain links TRBV5-3 with TRBJ2-1; TRBD2 matches 9 bases. TRBV5-3 is an ORF for which the function is uncertain. V lost 2 bases and J lost 1; bases outside the gene matches: 1. The length of the CDR3 is 15 residues.

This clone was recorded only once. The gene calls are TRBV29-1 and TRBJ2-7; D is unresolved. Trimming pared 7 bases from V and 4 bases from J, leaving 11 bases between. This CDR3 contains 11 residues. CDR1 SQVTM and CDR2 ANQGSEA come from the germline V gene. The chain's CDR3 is CSAKITYEQYF. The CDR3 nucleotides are TGCAGCGCTAAAATAACTTACGAGCAGTACTTC.